This T cell receptor beta chain was sequenced in a study of CD8+CD57+ T cells in acquired aplastic anemia. The table lists this clonotype with many counts. For sequencing, patients were chosen who had shown expansion of CD8+CD57+ cells by flow cytometry. V was pared by 3 bases and J by 7 bases, with 7 bases of the junction left unmatched. CDR3 length equals 17 residues. Germline values: CDR1 SNHLY, CDR2 FYNNEI. Profiling that covered TCR beta VDJ and CDR3 relied on genomic DNA as its template. TCRdb redid the calling of the reads with MiXCR, one entry per CDR3 protein. This table has roughly 190,000 distinct CDR3 sequences, around 45% appearing once.

The chain combines TRBV2 with TRBJ2-1; 15 bases line up with TRBD2. The sample comprised sorted CD4+, CD8+, or CD8+CD57+ T cells (not recorded which) from PBMCs. This sequence was found in a human donor with aplastic anemia. The CDR3 nucleotides read TGTGCCAGCAGTGAGTGGGGACTAGCGGGAGGTGCGAATGAGCAGTTCTTC. Encoded protein: CASSEWGLAGGANEQFF.